The clone carrying this T cell receptor beta chain came up once. V lost 6 bases and J 6 bases, leaving 18 bases between the germline ends. Per germline, CDR1 LNHDA and CDR2 SQIVND (reference sequence). This CDR3 has 14 amino acids. The sample originates from a study of blood T cell repertoires in COVID-19. Overall study: From the United States, Italy and Spain came samples of acute and convalescent COVID-19.

TCRdb's table, derived via immunoSEQ multiplex PCR, lists solely in-frame clones and lacks some. Of about 350,000 clones in the sample, approximately 89% are singletons; the top ten hold about 3.9%. The chain uses TRBV19 and TRBJ2-7; maybe TRBD1 (6 bases). Sequencing was carried out using peripheral blood. This receptor was obtained from a woman aged 60 to 75 with COVID-19, enrolled during active disease. In DNA form, the CDR3 reads TGTGCCAGTAGACCAGGCAGGGGCCCGGGCGAGCAGTACTTC. This codes for CASRPGRGPGEQYF.